The 27 T cell receptor beta chains below were found in one sample sequenced in a study of OX40 agonist ivuxolimab in advanced cancers. Method: immunoSEQ multiplex PCR; TCRdb's copy keeps in-frame clones and lacks some. Of some 70,000 clones in the sample, more than 85% were seen once. The sequences come from CD4+ or CD8+ T cells sorted from blood, collected in a trial of the OX40 agonist ivuxolimab. The origin of the receptors is an adult with an advanced solid tumor such as melanoma, head and neck, liver or kidney cancer.

For the CDR3, the DNA is TGTGCCAGCAGCCGACAGGGAGGGTCCTACGAGCAGTACTTC. Protein product: CASSRQGGSYEQYF. V usage is TRBV11-2 and J usage is TRBJ2-7; D may be TRBD1 or TRBD2 (7 bases each). Germline CDR1 reads SGHAT; CDR2 reads FQNNGV. This CDR3 is built from 14 residues. The V and J ends lost 5 bases and 1 base respectively, with 12 bases between them.

The chain joins TRBV6-5 to TRBJ1-2; D may be TRBD1 (5 bases). The CDR3 runs 15 residues. V shed 2 bases and J shed 2 bases, with 12 bases lying between them. Per the germline V gene, CDR1 is MNHEY and CDR2 is SVGAGI. The CDR3 bases are TGTGCCAGCAGTTACGGGGCAGCCAACAACTATGGCTACACCTTC. Encoded protein: CASSYGAANNYGYTF.

The chain employs TRBV5-6 and TRBJ1-2; weak D call: TRBD1 (5 bases). V was shortened by 3 bases and J by 8 bases, with 17 bases between the two germline ends. Germline V gives CDR1 SGHDT, CDR2 YYEEEE. This CDR3 has 14 residues. CDR3 residues: CASSWGTRDRGYTF. In nucleotides, the CDR3 is TGTGCCAGCAGCTGGGGGACTCGGGACCGGGGCTACACCTTC.

This chain connects TRBV19 to TRBJ2-3; TRBD1 aligns across 7 bases. Germline lookup yields CDR1 LNHDA and CDR2 SQIVND (reference sequence). V gave up 5 bases and J gave up 6 bases; unmatched junction bases: 14. This CDR3 has 16 amino acids. The DNA for the CDR3 is TGTGCCAGTAGTCCCACCGGAAGACAGGGATCGGATACGCAGTATTTT. It encodes CASSPTGRQGSDTQYF.

A remark on this clone: Other DNA sequences in the same sample also yield this CDR3. The rearrangement uses TRBV6-5 and TRBJ1-4; D not certain. The germline V gene encodes CDR1 MNHEY and CDR2 SVGAGI. Trimming cost V 2 bases and J 7 bases, with 5 bases left between them. The CDR3 sequence is 12 residues long. CDR3 residues: CASSYEGEKLFF. The CDR3 bases are TGTGCCAGCAGTTACGAGGGTGAAAAACTGTTTTTT.

The chain employs TRBV6-1 and TRBJ2-7; D gene uncertain. V shed 6 bases and J shed 7 bases, with 16 bases lying between them. CDR1 and CDR2 from the germline V gene are MNHNS and SASEGT. This CDR3 region has 13 residues. The CDR3 region is CASRGRPSGEQYF. CDR3 nucleotides: TGTGCCAGCAGGGGCAGGCCTTCCGGGGAGCAGTACTTC.

This chain connects TRBV5-1 to TRBJ2-7, with 8 nucleotides matching TRBD1. The CDR3 is 15 amino acids. In germline, CDR1 is SGHRS, CDR2 YFSETQ. Trimming took 4 bases from V and 1 from J; bases not matched to a gene: 7. This chain's CDR3 is CASSRLGTGSYEQYF. CDR3 nucleotides: TGCGCCAGCAGCCGGCTGGGGACAGGATCCTACGAGCAGTACTTC. The whole variable domain, remainder taken from reference TRBV5-1 and TRBJ2-7, is KAGVTQTPRYLIKTRGQQVTLSCSPISGHRSVSWYQQTPGQGLQFLFEYFSETQRNKGNFPGRFSGRQFSNSRSEMNVSTLELGDSALYLCASSRLGTGSYEQYFGPGTRLTVT.

V and J are TRBV18 and TRBJ2-6; D not certain. The V end was cut by 3 bases, the J end by 0 bases, with 6 bases between. The CDR3 contains 15 residues. The germline V gene encodes CDR1 KGHSH and CDR2 LQKENI. CDR3 coding DNA: TGTGCCAGCTCACCGCAGAGCTCTGGGGCCAACGTCCTGACTTTC. Protein product: CASSPQSSGANVLTF.

The chain employs TRBV19 and TRBJ2-5; D gene ambiguous. This CDR3 contains 14 residues. Trimming stripped 7 bases from V and 2 bases from J, with 14 bases between. The germline V gene has CDR1 LNHDA and CDR2 SQIVND (reference sequence). The CDR3 region has the DNA TGTGCCAGTACCTCGGGTTTCTCTCAAGAGACCCAGTACTTC. It encodes CASTSGFSQETQYF.

The chain is built from TRBV28 and TRBJ1-2; D is unresolved. The CDR3 is 13 residues long. The germline V gene encodes CDR1 MDHEN and CDR2 SYDVKM. The germline V and J ends were trimmed by 5 bases and 4 bases, with 11 bases remaining between them. The CDR3 here is CASSMAGGYGYTF. CDR3 nucleotides: TGTGCCAGCAGTATGGCAGGAGGCTATGGCTACACCTTC.

The J gene is TRBJ1-4, the V gene TRBV4-1; 8 bases agree with TRBD1. Germline V gives CDR1 MGHRA, CDR2 YSYEKL. V shed 1 base and J 8 bases; nucleotides not matched to a gene: 6. CDR3 length: 15 residues. The DNA for the CDR3 is TGCGCCAGCAGCCAAGCGGACAGGGAGGTGGAAAAACTGTTTTTT. Translating it yields CASSQADREVEKLFF.

The gene calls are TRBV5-1 and TRBJ2-5; D is unresolved. Trimming left V 1 base short and J 2 bases short, with 12 bases between. Germline values: CDR1 SGHRS, CDR2 YFSETQ. The CDR3 loop spans 15 amino acids. The CDR3 nucleotides are TGCGCCAGCAGCTTGTTAGGGCAAATACAAGAGACCCAGTACTTC. The encoded protein is CASSLLGQIQETQYF.

This rearrangement joins TRBV19 to TRBJ2-5; 7 bases fit TRBD2. Trimming at V came to 5 bases and at J to 0 bases, leaving 3 bases not matched to a gene. Germline CDR1 LNHDA, CDR2 SQIVND (reference sequence). This CDR3 has 14 residues. In DNA form, the CDR3 reads TGTGCCAGTAGTTCCCTAGCGGACCAAGAGACCCAGTACTTC. This sequence encodes CASSSLADQETQYF.

This sequence joins TRBV6-6 and TRBJ1-5, with D possibly TRBD1 on 6 matching bases. The germline gives CDR1 MNHNY, CDR2 SVGAGI (reference sequence). This CDR3 is 16 amino acids long. Trimming shortened V by 5 bases and J by 6 bases, and 20 bases separated the two germline ends. The CDR3 sequence is CASSPPGARGGQPQHF. CDR3 DNA sequence: TGTGCCAGCAGTCCCCCAGGGGCGCGGGGGGGTCAGCCCCAGCATTTT.

About this clone: Sequence at one end of the junction differs from germline and may be a read error. The genes are TRBV28 and TRBJ1-2; no definite D call. CDR3 size: 13 residues. The V gene's germline CDR1 is MDHEN and CDR2 SYDVKM. The CDR3 bases are TGTGCCGGCAGCCTCGTAGGGCCGGGTGGCTACACCTTC. Translation: CAGSLVGPGGYTF.

This clone was picked up one time. This chain links TRBV15 with TRBJ2-3; the D gene is possibly TRBD2 (6 bases). Trimming took off 2 bases at V and 5 bases at J, with 14 bases between the two ends. Germline CDR1 reads LNHNV; CDR2 reads YYDKDF (reference sequence). The CDR3 sequence is 15 residues long. The CDR3 DNA reads TGTGCCACCAGCAGATTGTCGGGAGAGGTAGATACGCAGTATTTT. Protein product: CATSRLSGEVDTQYF.

This clone showed up just a few times. The V and J genes are TRBV4-2 and TRBJ1-2; 9 bases map to TRBD1. Germline loops: CDR1 LGHNA, CDR2 YNFKEQ. The CDR3 has 18 residues. V trimming: 4 bases; J trimming: 3 bases; junction bases outside the gene matches: 15. The CDR3 bases are TGTGCCAGCAGCCCATTAATCTTCGGGACAGGGATTTACTATGGCTACACCTTC. Amino acid sequence: CASSPLIFGTGIYYGYTF.

Of note for this clone: Other DNA sequences within the sample encode an identical CDR3. This chain links TRBV18 with TRBJ2-2; D is possibly TRBD1 (6 bases). This CDR3 has 16 amino acids. The germline V and J ends were trimmed by 2 bases and 6 bases, with 16 bases remaining between them. The germline V gene has CDR1 KGHSH and CDR2 LQKENI. The CDR3 loop reads CASSPFRTVASGELFF. The CDR3 coding sequence is TGTGCCAGCTCACCATTCCGGACAGTAGCGTCCGGGGAGCTGTTTTTT.

The chain joins TRBV5-4 to TRBJ2-3; 12 bases are shared with TRBD2. Germline V gives CDR1 SGHNT, CDR2 YYREEE (reference sequence). The CDR3 has 16 amino acids. The trim removed 4 bases at V and 4 bases at J, leaving 7 bases unmatched. CDR3 in amino acids: CASSRRLAGVADTQYF. Written as DNA, the CDR3 is TGTGCCAGCAGCCGTAGACTAGCGGGAGTGGCAGATACGCAGTATTTT.

V usage is TRBV5-1 and J usage is TRBJ2-3; 8 nucleotides match TRBD2. V lost 2 bases and J lost 8; bases outside the gene matches: 7. This CDR3 has 14 residues. Germline CDR1 SGHRS, CDR2 YFSETQ. The CDR3 region is CASSFSGGPVTQYF. The CDR3 DNA is TGCGCCAGCAGCTTCTCGGGGGGGCCCGTTACGCAGTATTTT.

The genes are TRBV2 and TRBJ2-5, with 10 bases lining up with TRBD2. With 9 bases clipped from V and 5 bases from J, the junction kept 6 bases outside the gene matches. The CDR3 has 13 residues. Per germline, CDR1 SNHLY and CDR2 FYNNEI. CDR3 in DNA: TGTGCCAGTAGTAGCGGGAGGAAGGAGACCCAGTACTTC. Translating gives CASSSGRKETQYF.

The rearrangement uses TRBV5-4 and TRBJ2-1; 8 bases are shared with TRBD2. Germline CDR1 and CDR2: SGHNT and YYREEE (reference sequence). V shed 2 bases, J shed 5 bases, and the junction held 6 bases outside the gene matches. The CDR3 extends over 15 amino acids. For the CDR3, the DNA is TGTGCCAGCAGCTTTCGGGGTAGCGGGGACAATGAGCAGTTCTTC. Protein: CASSFRGSGDNEQFF.

The chain links TRBV9 to TRBJ2-5, with D perhaps matching TRBD2 (6 bases). Germline CDR1 and CDR2: SGDLS and YYNGEE. The V gene lost 0 bases and the J gene lost 3 bases, with 15 bases spanning the gap. This CDR3 has 16 amino acids. The CDR3 spells CASSVGASERKETQYF. The CDR3 bases are TGTGCCAGCAGCGTAGGCGCTAGCGAAAGAAAAGAGACCCAGTACTTC.

This clone was counted a few times. The chain is built from TRBV21-1 and TRBJ1-5; TRBD1, the D gene given by the table, was not confirmed from the DNA. TRBV21-1 is annotated as a pseudogene. The CDR3 is 17 residues long. DNA of the CDR3: TGTGCCAGCAGCAAACCGACAGGGGGATGGGGCAATCAGCCCCAGCATTTT. Translation gives CASSKPTGGWGNQPQHF.

This clone was seen once. J is TRBJ2-2 and V is TRBV5-4; D unclear. The CDR3 has 14 residues. CDR1 and CDR2 (germline): SGHNT, YYREEE (reference sequence). V was trimmed by 3 bases and J by 5 bases, leaving 11 bases between them. CDR3 region: CASSSSLTTGELFF. The CDR3, as DNA: TGTGCCAGCAGCTCTTCCCTGACTACCGGGGAGCTGTTTTTT.

CDR3 loop: CASSLESGDQPQHF. The CDR3 DNA is TGTGCCAGCAGCTTGGAGTCGGGAGATCAGCCCCAGCATTTT. The chain links TRBV5-5 to TRBJ1-5; no reliable D call. Trimming stripped 0 bases from V and 5 bases from J, with 9 bases between. This CDR3 is built from 14 residues. In germline, CDR1 is SGHKS, CDR2 YYEKEE (reference sequence).

The rearrangement links TRBV5-1 to TRBJ2-2; weak D call: TRBD1 (6 bases). V lost 0 bases and J 6 bases, leaving 6 bases between the germline ends. The germline V gene has CDR1 SGHRS and CDR2 YFSETQ. CDR3 length equals 13 residues. The CDR3 here is CASSLEGAGELFF. The CDR3 nucleotides read TGCGCCAGCAGCTTGGAGGGGGCCGGGGAGCTGTTTTTT.